These 19 T cell receptor beta chains were sequenced from one sample in a study of blood T cell repertoires in COVID-19 (TCRdb year 2020). The method was the immunoSEQ multiplex PCR assay. TCRdb carries this immuneACCESS record with in-frame sequences only. Its versions omit some clonotypes, under half of them owing to an unresolved V gene in the studies checked, with the rest unexplained. This sample comprises hundreds of thousands of clones, approximately 83% of them detected only once. Of the sample, 6% to 9.5% is held by the ten largest clones. The sample was peripheral blood. These receptors came from a woman in her fifties or sixties with acute or convalescent COVID-19.

This clone was observed a single time. The chain couples TRBV2 to TRBJ2-7; 7 nucleotides match TRBD2. The CDR3 runs to 11 residues. J was trimmed by 4 bases and V by 11 bases; bases with no gene match: 5. Germline values: CDR1 SNHLY, CDR2 FYNNEI. The CDR3 sequence: CAGGGQYEQYF. In DNA, the CDR3 is TGTGCCGGGGGGGGTCAATACGAGCAGTACTTC.

This sequence joins TRBV4-2 and TRBJ2-5, with D possibly TRBD2 on 6 matching bases. The CDR3 covers 16 residues. CDR1 and CDR2 (germline): LGHNA, YNFKEQ. V dropped 1 base and J dropped 5 bases, with 17 bases sitting between them. Written as DNA, the CDR3 is TGTGCCAGCAGCCAAGGATCCGGTGCGGGGTGGGAGACCCAGTACTTC. Translating gives CASSQGSGAGWETQYF.

This clone was observed a handful of times. This chain joins TRBV5-6 and TRBJ1-2; D uncertain. Germline CDR1 reads SGHDT; CDR2 reads YYEEEE. This CDR3 has 13 residues. V dropped 4 bases and J dropped 6 bases, with 13 bases sitting between them. DNA for the CDR3: TGTGCCAGCAGCCCGTGGGCAAGCCATGGCTACACCTTC. Protein sequence: CASSPWASHGYTF.

The rearrangement links TRBV28 to TRBJ1-2; TRBD1 agrees at 7 bases. The V gene's germline CDR1 is MDHEN and CDR2 SYDVKM. This CDR3 is 13 amino acids long. The junction had 7 bases not matched to a gene; V was cut back by 4 bases and J by 8 bases. The CDR3 region is CASSSDRARGYTF. DNA for the CDR3: TGTGCCAGCAGTTCAGACAGGGCTCGAGGCTACACCTTC.

CDR3 sequence (DNA): TGTGCCAGCAGTGAAGGGGCCATCACTCAAGAGACCCAGTACTTC. As protein: CASSEGAITQETQYF. The chain employs TRBV6-1 and TRBJ2-5; D is undetermined. Trimming cost V 1 base and J 2 bases, with 11 bases left between them. The CDR3 totals 15 residues. CDR1 is MNHNS and CDR2 is SASEGT in the germline V gene.

This chain uses TRBV19 with TRBJ1-5; TRBD1 agrees at 7 bases. V trimming: 6 bases; J trimming: 6 bases; junction bases outside the gene matches: 11. Germline V gives CDR1 LNHDA, CDR2 SQIVND (reference sequence). The CDR3 totals 15 residues. CDR3 bases: TGTGCCAGTAGAGGAGGGCAGGGGGGCTTTCAGCCCCAGCATTTT. Protein product: CASRGGQGGFQPQHF.

This clone has a single count. The CDR3 loop is CASRGTGGATYGYTF. Here the CDR3 DNA reads TGTGCCAGCAGGGGGACAGGGGGCGCGACTTATGGCTACACCTTC. This sequence joins TRBV7-9 and TRBJ1-2; 12 positions agree with TRBD1. This CDR3 region has 15 residues. Per the germline V gene, CDR1 is SEHNR and CDR2 is FQNEAQ (reference sequence). J was trimmed by 5 bases and V by 6 bases; bases with no gene match: 7. Complete variable domain (other parts from reference TRBV7-9 and TRBJ1-2): DTGVSQNPRHKITKRGQNVTFRCDPISEHNRLYWYRQTLGQGPEFLTYFQNEAQLEKSRLLSDRFSAERPKGSFSTLEIQRTEQGDSAMYLCASRGTGGATYGYTFGSGTRLTVV.

CDR3 nucleotides: TGTGCCAGCACGCTACAGGGTCTCAACGAGCAGTACTTC. This translates into CASTLQGLNEQYF. This sequence joins TRBV2 and TRBJ2-7; possibly TRBD1 for D (6 bases). This CDR3 spans 13 amino acids. CDR1 SNHLY and CDR2 FYNNEI come from the germline V gene. V was clipped by 7 bases and J by 5 bases, with 15 bases between them.

This chain links TRBV5-1 with TRBJ2-3, with D perhaps TRBD1 (6 bases). V lost 4 bases to trimming and J lost 2 bases, with 11 bases between them. The length of the CDR3 is 14 residues. Per germline, CDR1 SGHRS and CDR2 YFSETQ. This chain's CDR3 is CASSPGQLTDTQYF. In DNA, the CDR3 is TGCGCCAGCAGCCCAGGACAGCTCACAGATACGCAGTATTTT.

As to this clone: The same CDR3 also results from other DNA sequences found in this sample. V and J are TRBV6-1 and TRBJ2-1, with 11 bases matching TRBD2. J gave up 3 bases and V 2 bases, and 0 bases lay outside the gene matches. CDR3 length: 15 residues. Germline V gives CDR1 MNHNS, CDR2 SASEGT. The CDR3 bases are TGTGCCAGCAGTGAACTAGCGGGAGGCTACAATGAGCAGTTCTTC. Protein product: CASSELAGGYNEQFF.

This chain joins TRBV6-5 and TRBJ1-1; tentatively, D is TRBD1 (5 bases). The CDR3 extends over 13 amino acids. The ends were cut back, 6 bases at V and 11 bases at J, with 19 bases in the middle. CDR1 is MNHEY and CDR2 is SVGAGI in the germline V gene. DNA of the CDR3: TGTGCCAGCAGCCCCCCACAGGCGCAGATCGCTTTCTTT. This gives the protein CASSPPQAQIAFF.

The chain couples TRBV21-1 to TRBJ2-7; the table calls TRBD1, which could not be checked here. TRBV21-1 constitutes a pseudogene. The CDR3 covers 15 residues. CDR3 coding DNA: TGTGCCAGCAGCAAAGTATCCAGGCACTCCTACGAGCAGTACTTC. This translates into CASSKVSRHSYEQYF.

The V call is TRBV19, the J call TRBJ1-4, with TRBD1 matching over 11 bases. Germline-derived CDR1 and CDR2 are LNHDA and SQIVND (reference sequence). V was pared by 8 bases and J by 4 bases, with 3 bases of the junction left unmatched. The length of the CDR3 is 14 residues. The CDR3, as DNA: TGTGCCAGTGGACAGGGGGCAAATAATGAAAAACTGTTTTTT. It translates to CASGQGANNEKLFF. Filled out from reference TRBV19 and TRBJ1-4, the complete variable domain reads DGGITQSPKYLFRKEGQNVTLSCEQNLNHDAMYWYRQDPGQGLRLIYYSQIVNDFQKGDIAEGYSVSREKKESFPLTVTSAQKNPTAFYLCASGQGANNEKLFFGSGTQLSVL.

This clone showed up just once. The CDR3 DNA follows: TGTGCCAGCAGTCCGAGGGCCTCTGGGGCCAACGTCCTGACTTTC. It encodes CASSPRASGANVLTF. The rearrangement uses TRBV27 and TRBJ2-6, with D perhaps TRBD2 (5 bases). This CDR3 comprises 15 residues. Germline lookup yields CDR1 MNHEY and CDR2 SMNVEV (reference sequence). With 5 bases removed from V and 0 bases from J, the gap between germline ends came to 8 bases. The full variable domain, its missing parts supplied by reference TRBV27 and TRBJ2-6, is EAQVTQNPRYLITVTGKKLTVTCSQNMNHEYMSWYRQDPGLGLRQIYYSMNVEVTDKGDVPEGYKVSRKEKRNFPLILESPSPNQTSLYFCASSPRASGANVLTFGAGSRLTVL.

The table lists this clone with a few counts. The V and J genes are TRBV11-2 and TRBJ2-3; D might be TRBD2 (6 bases). The V gene's germline CDR1 is SGHAT and CDR2 FQNNGV. V was pared by 0 bases and J by 7 bases, with 17 bases between. The CDR3 spans 16 residues. The CDR3 loop is CASSLEPGTGRNTQYF. CDR3 in DNA: TGTGCCAGCAGCTTAGAGCCCGGGACTGGAAGGAATACGCAGTATTTT. The full variable domain, its missing parts supplied by reference TRBV11-2 and TRBJ2-3, is EAGVAQSPRYKIIEKRQSVAFWCNPISGHATLYWYQQILGQGPKLLIQFQNNGVVDDSQLPKDRFSAERLKGVDSTLKIQPAKLEDSAVYLCASSLEPGTGRNTQYFGPGTRLTVL.

The gene calls are TRBV9 and TRBJ1-2; TRBD1 might be the D (6 bases). CDR1 is SGDLS, CDR2 YYNGEE, per germline. The V end lost 1 base, the J end lost 4 bases, and 8 bases lay between the germline ends. CDR3 length: 13 residues. DNA for the CDR3: TGTGCCAGCAGCGTAACAGGGACCTATGGCTACACCTTC. This gives the protein CASSVTGTYGYTF.

On this clone: This same CDR3 is encoded by further DNA sequences in the sample. The chain uses TRBV3-1 (or the pseudogene TRBV3-2) and TRBJ1-1; a weak D match, TRBD1 (6 bases). CDR3 length: 13 residues. Trimming shortened V by 3 bases and J by 4 bases, and 9 bases separated the two germline ends. Germline CDR1 reads LGHDT; CDR2 reads YNNKEL (reference sequence). CDR3 loop: CASSHGRGTEAFF. As DNA, the CDR3 is TGTGCCAGCAGCCATGGCAGGGGCACTGAAGCTTTCTTT.

The J gene is TRBJ2-2, the V gene TRBV9; D unclear. The germline gives CDR1 SGDLS, CDR2 YYNGEE. Trimming stripped 0 bases from V and 6 bases from J, with 12 bases between. The CDR3 runs to 15 residues. CDR3 DNA: TGTGCCAGCAGCGTAGCTAACGCGGTGTCCGGGGAGCTGTTTTTT. It encodes CASSVANAVSGELFF.

The rearrangement joins TRBV11-2 to TRBJ1-1; no reliable D call. The CDR3 is 14 amino acids. Germline CDR1 is SGHAT and CDR2 is FQNNGV. Trimming took 5 bases from V and 5 from J, leaving 15 bases between them. The CDR3 is CASSPTTGGTEAFF. The DNA of the CDR3 is TGTGCCAGCAGCCCAACGACGGGTGGGACTGAAGCTTTCTTT.